The 17 T cell receptor beta chains in this list originate from one sample, sequenced in a study of T cells after yellow fever vaccination. Via MiXCR, TCRdb re-called the 5' RACE reads, giving one row per CDR3 protein. The data contain 400,000 to 650,000 distinct CDR3 sequences, about a fifth of them singletons. The material was PBMCs, obtained roughly 23 days after the first yellow fever vaccination. All receptors derive from a young man who received the YFV17D yellow fever vaccine.

In this sample, this clonotype turned up many times. The J gene is TRBJ2-3, the V gene TRBV5-1, with TRBD2 identical over 11 bases. The CDR3 loop spans 17 amino acids. V gave up 3 bases and J gave up 3 bases; unmatched junction bases: 9. The germline gives CDR1 SGHRS, CDR2 YFSETQ. The CDR3 protein is CASSSRLSGGVTDTQYF. In DNA, the CDR3 is TGCGCCAGCAGCTCTCGACTTAGCGGGGGGGTTACAGATACGCAGTATTTT.

There are a few counts of this clonotype. CDR3: CASSLAGHSYEQYF. Written as DNA, the CDR3 is TGTGCCAGCAGCTTGGCAGGGCACTCCTACGAGCAGTACTTC. J is TRBJ2-7 and V is TRBV5-4, with D perhaps matching TRBD1 (5 bases). The CDR3 covers 14 residues. V lost 0 bases, J lost 0 bases, and 7 bases lay in between. The V gene's germline CDR1 is SGHNT and CDR2 YYREEE (reference sequence).

The V gene is TRBV7-3, the J gene TRBJ2-3, with 8 bases that match TRBD1. The CDR3 is made up of 15 amino acids. The V gene end was trimmed by 5 bases and the J gene end by 4 bases; junction bases not matched to a gene: 8. From germline, CDR1 is SGHTA and CDR2 FQGTGA. The CDR3 loop reads CASSIGTGEADTQYF. Here the CDR3 DNA reads TGTGCCAGCAGCATAGGGACAGGAGAGGCAGATACGCAGTATTTT.

This chain links TRBV7-2 with TRBJ1-4; 9 bases are shared with TRBD1. The CDR3 contains 14 residues. CDR1 and CDR2 (germline): SGHTA, FQGNSA. V was clipped by 6 bases and J by 8 bases; unmatched bases: 7. In DNA, the CDR3 is TGTGCCAGCAGTTCAGACAGGGGGGGGGAAAAACTGTTTTTT. Its protein is CASSSDRGGEKLFF. Together with reference TRBV7-2 and TRBJ1-4, the CDR3 gives the full variable domain: GAGVSQSPSNKVTEKGKDVELRCDPISGHTALYWYRQSLGQGLEFLIYFQGNSAPDKSGLPSDRFSAERTGGSVSTLTIQRTQQEDSAVYLCASSSDRGGEKLFFGSGTQLSVL.

In this sample, this clonotype turned up a few times. CDR3 DNA sequence: TGTGCCAGCAGTTTCCAGGAGAGCTATGGCTACACCTTC. Its translation: CASSFQESYGYTF. The V call is TRBV12-3 or TRBV12-4, the J call TRBJ1-2; D not resolved. The ends were cut back, 3 bases at V and 4 bases at J, with 9 bases in the middle. The CDR3 has 13 amino acids.

V is TRBV12-3 or TRBV12-4 and J is TRBJ2-5; the D gene is possibly TRBD2 (6 bases). This CDR3 region has 13 residues. The germline V and J ends were trimmed by 7 bases and 5 bases, with 14 bases remaining between them. The CDR3 sequence: CASTRLGYETQYF. In nucleotides, the CDR3 is TGTGCCAGCACTCGACTAGGATACGAGACCCAGTACTTC.

A few counts support this clonotype. The V and J genes are TRBV18 and TRBJ1-1, with no clear D. The germline V gene has CDR1 KGHSH and CDR2 LQKENI. The CDR3 runs to 13 residues. With 3 bases removed from V and 4 bases from J, the gap between germline ends came to 9 bases. CDR3 DNA sequence: TGTGCCAGCTCACCCGCTCCGGCCACTGAAGCTTTCTTT. It specifies CASSPAPATEAFF.

The gene calls are TRBV7-2 and TRBJ2-5, with 10 bases lining up with TRBD2. Looked up from germline, CDR1 is SGHTA and CDR2 is FQGNSA. The CDR3 is 17 residues long. Trimming cost V 7 bases and J 3 bases; bases outside gene matches: 14. The CDR3 nucleotides read TGTGCCAGCACCCATCCAAGCGGGGGGGCGGGAGAAGAGACCCAGTACTTC. The encoded protein is CASTHPSGGAGEETQYF.

The chain recombines TRBV25-1 with TRBJ2-1; 7 positions agree with TRBD1. The CDR3 is made up of 18 amino acids. The trim removed 2 bases at V and 3 bases at J, leaving 13 bases unmatched. In germline, CDR1 is MGHDK, CDR2 SYGVNS. CDR3 sequence (DNA): TGTGCCAGCAGTGAAGGTACGGGACAGCTCTTTTTCTACAATGAGCAGTTCTTC. Translation: CASSEGTGQLFFYNEQFF.

This clonotype was observed at least ten times. The rearrangement links TRBV4-1 to TRBJ2-1; 11 positions match TRBD2. Losses at the gene ends were 0 bases for V and 4 bases for J; bases not matched to a gene: 2. Germline V gene data show CDR1 as MGHRA and CDR2 as YSYEKL. The CDR3 consists of 16 residues. The CDR3 loop is CASSQEGLAEYNEQFF. CDR3 nucleotides: TGCGCCAGCAGCCAAGAGGGACTAGCGGAATACAATGAGCAGTTCTTC.

This clonotype came up many times. The chain joins TRBV19 to TRBJ2-2, with unresolved D. Germline CDR1 and CDR2: LNHDA and SQIVND (reference sequence). The ends were cut back, 5 bases at V and 6 bases at J, with 10 bases in the middle. The CDR3 spans 13 residues. The CDR3 here is CASSESRAGELFF. The CDR3 DNA follows: TGTGCCAGTAGTGAAAGTAGGGCCGGGGAGCTGTTTTTT.

The rearrangement joins TRBV10-3 to TRBJ2-6; maybe TRBD1 (5 bases). The CDR3 extends over 16 amino acids. Germline V gives CDR1 ENHRY, CDR2 SYGVKD. V lost 2 bases and J 2 bases, leaving 10 bases between the germline ends. For the CDR3, the DNA is TGTGCCATCAGTGAGGGGGCGGCAGCTGGGGCCAACGTCCTGACTTTC. Amino acids: CAISEGAAAGANVLTF.

The V gene is TRBV20-1, the J gene TRBJ2-3; D possibly corresponds to TRBD2 (5 bases). CDR3 length: 13 amino acids. The V gene lost 3 bases and the J gene lost 1 base, with 8 bases spanning the gap. The germline V gene has CDR1 DFQATT and CDR2 SNEGSKA (reference sequence). In DNA form, the CDR3 reads TGCAGTGCTAGCGGGGTGGGCACAGATACGCAGTATTTT. Translation: CSASGVGTDTQYF.

The CDR3 sequence: CASSQGGGRGRTGELFF. The DNA for the CDR3 is TGCGCCAGCAGCCAAGGGGGAGGCAGGGGCCGGACCGGGGAGCTGTTTTTT. The chain joins TRBV4-1 to TRBJ2-2; tentatively, D is TRBD1 or TRBD2 (6 bases each). V was clipped by 1 base and J by 5 bases, with 17 bases between them. The CDR3 contains 17 residues. CDR1 MGHRA and CDR2 YSYEKL come from the germline V gene.

The J gene is TRBJ1-1, the V gene TRBV27; D might be TRBD1 (5 bases). Per germline, CDR1 MNHEY and CDR2 SMNVEV (reference sequence). Trimming shortened V by 0 bases and J by 4 bases, and 12 bases separated the two germline ends. This CDR3 is 15 amino acids long. In DNA form, the CDR3 reads TGTGCCAGCAGTTTATCGGGGCGTCGGAGCACTGAAGCTTTCTTT. The encoded protein is CASSLSGRRSTEAFF.

In this sample, this clonotype turned up a few times. The V gene is TRBV20-1, the J gene TRBJ2-1; 7 positions agree with TRBD2. Unmatched junction bases numbered 8, after V lost 1 base and J lost 2 bases. The CDR3 is made up of 16 amino acids. Germline-derived CDR1 and CDR2 are DFQATT and SNEGSKA (reference sequence). The CDR3 reads CSARAPGTSAYNEQFF. The CDR3 region has the DNA TGCAGTGCTAGAGCCCCGGGTACTAGCGCCTACAATGAGCAGTTCTTC.

The table lists this clonotype with a few counts. The genes are TRBV7-6 and TRBJ1-1; D possibly corresponds to TRBD1 (5 bases). CDR1 is SGHVS and CDR2 is FNYEAQ in the germline V gene. V gave up 2 bases and J gave up 2 bases, with 12 bases separating them. The CDR3 covers 15 residues. Here the CDR3 DNA reads TGTGCCAGCAGCTTATTCGCGGGGGAAAACACTGAAGCTTTCTTT. Translation: CASSLFAGENTEAFF.